Below are 32 T cell receptor beta chains sequenced from a single sample in a study of molecular identifiers for immune sequencing clone quantification. MiXCR, applied by TCRdb to the PCR reads, yields one record per CDR3 protein. The sample shows about half a million distinct CDR3 sequences, 20% to 25% of them seen only once. Specimen: naive CD8+ T cells from blood, with Jurkat cell RNA spiked in. Subset specified: FACS-sorted CD8+CD4-CCR7+CD45RA+ naive T cells. The origin of the receptors is a human donor in good health. Some libraries in this study had Jurkat cell RNA spiked in.

The J gene is TRBJ1-2, the V gene TRBV29-1, with D uncertain. In germline, CDR1 is SQVTM, CDR2 ANQGSEA. The V end lost 2 bases, the J end lost 6 bases, and 13 bases lay between the germline ends. The CDR3 is made up of 13 amino acids. The CDR3 reads CSVERPTADGYTF. Written as DNA, the CDR3 is TGCAGCGTTGAACGCCCCACTGCTGATGGCTACACCTTC.

This clonotype was seen only a few times. V usage is TRBV7-6 and J usage is TRBJ1-1, with a possible D match to TRBD1 (5 bases). Trimming took 1 base from V and 4 from J, leaving 16 bases between them. The CDR3 consists of 16 residues. Germline CDR1 is SGHVS and CDR2 is FNYEAQ. The CDR3 DNA reads TGTGCCAGCAGCTTAGGGGACCCAACTGGCGGCACTGAAGCTTTCTTT. This codes for CASSLGDPTGGTEAFF. Combining the CDR3 with reference TRBV7-6 and TRBJ1-1 gives the whole variable domain GAGVSQSPRYKVTKRGQDVALRCDPISGHVSLYWYRQALGQGPEFLTYFNYEAQQDKSGLPNDRFSAERPEGSISTLTIQRTEQRDSAMYRCASSLGDPTGGTEAFFGQGTRLTVV.

The rearrangement joins TRBV30 to TRBJ1-2; the match to TRBD1 covers 8 bases. The CDR3 extends over 13 amino acids. Germline V gives CDR1 GTSNPN, CDR2 SVGIG (reference sequence). Trimming took 7 bases from V and 6 from J; bases not matched to a gene: 10. As DNA, the CDR3 is TGTGCCTTAGGACAGGGTGTATATGATGGCTACACCTTC. Its protein product is CALGQGVYDGYTF.

This clonotype has just a few counts. The chain combines TRBV6-6 with TRBJ2-1; TRBD2 matches 8 bases. This CDR3 comprises 16 residues. In germline, CDR1 is MNHNY, CDR2 SVGAGI (reference sequence). Trimming took 8 bases from V and 2 from J; bases not matched to a gene: 11. The CDR3 DNA sequence: TGTGCCAGCTCGGGGGGGGTGGGGGGGGCCTACAATGAGCAGTTCTTC. Protein sequence: CASSGGVGGAYNEQFF.

About this clonotype: This could be a read error, since a much larger clone is one nucleotide away. CDR3 coding DNA: TGCGCCAGCAGCCAGTCCCCCCTGTCGGACGCCCGGTACTTC. This sequence encodes CASSQSPLSDARYF. The chain carries TRBV4-1 and TRBJ2-5; unclear D gene. This CDR3 has 14 residues. Germline CDR1 is MGHRA and CDR2 is YSYEKL. Deletions cut 3 bases from V and 13 bases from J, with 21 bases between.

Worth noting for this clonotype: One junction end disagrees with the germline gene, perhaps due to a read error. In nucleotides, the CDR3 is TGTGCCGGCAGCCAAGACGGGTACGAGCAGTGCTTC. It specifies CAGSQDGYEQCF. The rearrangement uses TRBV14 and TRBJ2-7; D gene ambiguous. CDR1 and CDR2 from the germline V gene are SGHDN and FVKESK. CDR3 length equals 12 residues.

A few counts support this clonotype. The chain uses TRBV10-3 and TRBJ2-7; D is unclear. The CDR3 sequence is 13 residues long. Per the germline V gene, CDR1 is ENHRY and CDR2 is SYGVKD. V was trimmed by 6 bases and J by 3 bases, leaving 12 bases between them. CDR3 sequence: CAIRDSSLYEQYF. CDR3 nucleotides: TGTGCCATCAGGGATTCTTCCCTCTACGAGCAGTACTTC.

This clonotype has a count of ten or more. V is TRBV20-1 and J is TRBJ2-1; 9 nucleotides agree with TRBD2. With 3 bases clipped from V and 1 base from J, the junction kept 4 bases outside the gene matches. The CDR3 is 15 amino acids. CDR1 is DFQATT, CDR2 SNEGSKA, per germline (reference sequence). CDR3 region: CSASVLAGSYNEQFF. DNA of the CDR3: TGCAGTGCTAGCGTCCTAGCGGGGTCCTACAATGAGCAGTTCTTC.

This clonotype was recorded a few times. The chain recombines TRBV4-3 with TRBJ2-1, with D perhaps matching TRBD1 (6 bases). V was clipped by 4 bases and J by 1 base, with 20 bases between them. Germline V gives CDR1 LGHNA, CDR2 YSLEER. The CDR3 runs 18 residues. Written as DNA, the CDR3 is TGCGCCAGCAGCCCACAGGGTCAGGTCGTGTATTCCTACAATGAGCAGTTCTTC. Amino acids: CASSPQGQVVYSYNEQFF.

This clonotype was recorded at least ten times. The chain employs TRBV30 and TRBJ2-1; D is tentatively TRBD1 or TRBD2 (5 bases each). The germline V gene has CDR1 GTSNPN and CDR2 SVGIG (reference sequence). The CDR3 covers 13 residues. V was pared by 2 bases and J by 8 bases, with 13 bases between. This CDR3 reads CAWSRGTLDEQFF. CDR3 in DNA: TGTGCCTGGAGTAGAGGGACGTTGGATGAGCAGTTCTTC. The whole variable domain, filled in from reference TRBV30 and TRBJ2-1, reads SQTIHQWPATLVQPVGSPLSLECTVEGTSNPNLYWYRQAAGRGLQLLFYSVGIGQISSEVPQNLSASRPQDRQFILSSKKLLLSDSGFYLCAWSRGTLDEQFFGPGTRLTVL.

The genes are TRBV27 and TRBJ1-1; D is unclear. The V end was cut by 0 bases, the J end by 5 bases, with 13 bases between. Germline V gene lookup returns CDR1 MNHEY and CDR2 SMNVEV (reference sequence). The CDR3 is made up of 15 amino acids. The CDR3 protein is CASSLSRGIGTEAFF. In DNA, the CDR3 is TGTGCCAGCAGTTTATCGAGAGGGATCGGGACTGAAGCTTTCTTT.

V gene TRBV20-1 combines with J gene TRBJ1-2; D gene ambiguous. V was pared by 0 bases and J by 3 bases, with 17 bases between. Germline assignment: CDR1 DFQATT and CDR2 SNEGSKA (reference sequence). The CDR3 covers 16 residues. CDR3 loop: CSARDSSEGAYYGYTF. In nucleotides, the CDR3 is TGCAGTGCTAGAGATTCTAGTGAGGGCGCCTACTATGGCTACACCTTC.

This chain connects TRBV6-5 to TRBJ1-1; D is undetermined. The germline gives CDR1 MNHEY, CDR2 SVGAGI. The CDR3 covers 15 residues. V dropped 0 bases and J dropped 3 bases, with 11 bases sitting between them. The CDR3 reads CASSYSAAVDTEAFF. The CDR3 DNA reads TGTGCCAGCAGTTACTCTGCGGCGGTAGACACTGAAGCTTTCTTT.

This clonotype was seen a handful of times. V usage is TRBV25-1 and J usage is TRBJ2-7; 7 bases map to TRBD2. Losses at the gene ends were 6 bases for V and 3 bases for J; bases not matched to a gene: 11. The CDR3 totals 15 residues. Germline V lookup: CDR1 MGHDK, CDR2 SYGVNS. The CDR3 nucleotides read TGTGCCAGCAGCCCCGGGACGGGAGGCGGCTACGAGCAGTACTTC. Residues: CASSPGTGGGYEQYF.

Notes on this clonotype: A much larger clone differs from this one at a single base, so this may be a read error. The CDR3 DNA reads as TGTGCCAGCAGTAATCCACGGGACAGGTCTTACACTGAAGCTTCCTTT. It encodes CASSNPRDRSYTEASF. The genes are TRBV6-2 or TRBV6-3 and TRBJ1-1; TRBD1 aligns across 8 bases. The germline V gene has CDR1 MNHEY and CDR2 SVGEGT. The CDR3 runs 16 residues.

At least ten counts were recorded for this clonotype. Written as DNA, the CDR3 is TGCAGTGCTTATAACACCCGGGGGGGCCATAGCTCAGATACGCAGTATTTT. Its translation: CSAYNTRGGHSSDTQYF. The chain employs TRBV20-1 and TRBJ2-3; TRBD2 matches at 8 bases. CDR3 length: 17 amino acids. Germline CDR1 is DFQATT and CDR2 is SNEGSKA (reference sequence). The V and J ends lost 5 bases and 4 bases, in that order; junction bases with no gene match: 17.

This clonotype was recorded a few times. The chain recombines TRBV2 with TRBJ2-2; D is ambiguous. V was clipped by 8 bases and J by 5 bases, with 9 bases between them. The CDR3 is 12 amino acids. Germline V CDR1 and CDR2: SNHLY, FYNNEI. DNA for the CDR3: TGTGCCAGCTTACGATCAACCGGGGAGCTGTTTTTT. Translating gives CASLRSTGELFF. The variable domain in full, with the rest retrieved from reference TRBV2 and TRBJ2-2, is EPEVTQTPSHQVTQMGQEVILRCVPISNHLYFYWYRQILGQKVEFLVSFYNNEISEKSEIFDDQFSVERPDGSNFTLKIRSTKLEDSAMYFCASLRSTGELFFGEGSRLTVL.

Regarding this clonotype: A junction end diverges from the germline sequence, so it may reflect a read error. The gene calls are TRBV3-1 and TRBJ2-5; D perhaps matches TRBD2 (5 bases). Germline values: CDR1 LGHDT, CDR2 YNNKEL (reference sequence). The CDR3 runs to 15 residues. The CDR3 spells CAGSQEGGPQETQYF. As DNA, the CDR3 is TGTGCCGGCAGCCAAGAAGGAGGCCCCCAAGAGACCCAGTACTTC.

This chain uses TRBV5-6 with TRBJ2-3; D gene uncertain. With 5 bases removed from V and 2 bases from J, the gap between germline ends came to 15 bases. This CDR3 comprises 15 residues. Germline lookup yields CDR1 SGHDT and CDR2 YYEEEE. CDR3 in amino acids: CASREGVIATDTQYF. The DNA of the CDR3 is TGTGCCAGCAGAGAAGGAGTGATTGCCACAGATACGCAGTATTTT.

The chain joins TRBV5-1 to TRBJ2-7, with D perhaps TRBD1 (6 bases). Trimming left V 4 bases short and J 6 bases short, with 17 bases between. Germline assignment: CDR1 SGHRS and CDR2 YFSETQ. The CDR3 extends over 14 amino acids. The CDR3 here is CASSLGQCGFEQYF. CDR3 DNA: TGCGCCAGCAGCCTCGGACAGTGCGGGTTCGAGCAGTACTTC.

Comments on this clonotype: Since a much larger clone is just one base distant, this may be a read error. The CDR3 nucleotides read TGTGCCAGCAGTTCAGGGATCTCAGATACGCAGTATTTT. Translation: CASSSGISDTQYF. This chain links TRBV27 with TRBJ2-3, with D perhaps matching TRBD1 (5 bases). Trimming left V 4 bases short and J 4 bases short, with 9 bases between. The CDR3 has 13 amino acids. Germline V CDR1 and CDR2: MNHEY, SMNVEV (reference sequence).

This clonotype was detected only a few times. J is TRBJ2-7 and V is TRBV6-5, with D perhaps TRBD1 (6 bases). Germline V gives CDR1 MNHEY, CDR2 SVGAGI. This CDR3 is built from 12 residues. Trimming shortened V by 5 bases and J by 5 bases, and 10 bases separated the two germline ends. The CDR3 sequence: CASSNQGHEQYF. The CDR3 nucleotides are TGTGCCAGCAGTAATCAGGGGCACGAGCAGTACTTC.

The gene calls are TRBV15 and TRBJ1-5; TRBD1 agrees at 10 bases. Unmatched junction bases numbered 6, after V lost 5 bases and J lost 2 bases. This CDR3 is built from 16 residues. Germline lookup yields CDR1 LNHNV and CDR2 YYDKDF (reference sequence). This chain's CDR3 is CATSPDRGRGNQPQHF. The CDR3 DNA reads as TGTGCCACCAGCCCTGACAGGGGGCGAGGCAATCAGCCCCAGCATTTT.

This clonotype was recorded many times. The chain is built from TRBV29-1 and TRBJ2-7; maybe TRBD2 (6 bases). V lost 4 bases and J lost 1, with 14 bases in between. The CDR3 extends over 14 amino acids. The V gene's germline CDR1 is SQVTM and CDR2 ANQGSEA. CDR3 DNA: TGCAGCGTTGTTGGAGGGGCGGTGTCCTACGAGCAGTACTTC. The encoded protein is CSVVGGAVSYEQYF.

This clonotype was observed at least ten times. The chain is built from TRBV7-9 and TRBJ1-1; no clear D. The V gene lost 1 base and the J gene lost 6 bases, with 9 bases spanning the gap. CDR3 length: 13 residues. Germline CDR1 SEHNR, CDR2 FQNEAQ (reference sequence). The CDR3 DNA reads TGTGCCAGCAGCTTAGAACCCAGAGCTGAAGCTTTCTTT. Residues: CASSLEPRAEAFF. The whole variable domain, remainder taken from reference TRBV7-9 and TRBJ1-1, is DTGVSQNPRHKITKRGQNVTFRCDPISEHNRLYWYRQTLGQGPEFLTYFQNEAQLEKSRLLSDRFSAERPKGSFSTLEIQRTEQGDSAMYLCASSLEPRAEAFFGQGTRLTVV.

Regarding this clonotype: This may be a read error, as it is one base from a much larger clone. The J gene is TRBJ2-2, the V gene TRBV5-6; D uncertain. V was pared by 4 bases and J by 1 base, with 5 bases between. Per the germline V gene, CDR1 is SGHDT and CDR2 is YYEEEE. The CDR3 spans 13 residues. This CDR3 is CASSARNTGELFF. The CDR3 DNA reads TGTGCCAGCAGCGCCAGGAACACCGGGGAGCTGTTTTTT.

This clonotype turned up a few times. This chain connects TRBV5-4 to TRBJ1-2; D remains ambiguous. V gave up 1 base and J gave up 5 bases, with 9 bases separating them. The CDR3 has 13 residues. Germline V gene data show CDR1 as SGHNT and CDR2 as YYREEE (reference sequence). The CDR3 spells CASSLSTEYGYTF. DNA for the CDR3: TGTGCCAGCAGCTTGAGCACAGAGTATGGCTACACCTTC. Using reference TRBV5-4 and TRBJ1-2 for the parts outside the CDR3, the full variable domain is ETGVTQSPTHLIKTRGQQVTLRCSSQSGHNTVSWYQQALGQGPQFIFQYYREEENGRGNFPPRFSGLQFPNYSSELNVNALELDDSALYLCASSLSTEYGYTFGSGTRLTVV.

This sequence joins TRBV28 and TRBJ1-4, with 7 bases matching TRBD1. V lost 6 bases, J lost 5 bases, and 3 bases stayed unmatched. The CDR3 spans 13 residues. In germline, CDR1 is MDHEN, CDR2 SYDVKM. Written as DNA, the CDR3 is TGTGCCAGCAGACTGACAGGGAATGAAAAACTGTTTTTT. It specifies CASRLTGNEKLFF.

The table lists this clonotype with a few counts. The rearrangement joins TRBV12-3 or TRBV12-4 to TRBJ1-5, with D hard to call. This CDR3 spans 12 amino acids. V lost 10 bases and J lost 5, with 12 bases in between. CDR3 sequence: CAKLVQDQPQHF. DNA of the CDR3: TGTGCCAAACTAGTCCAGGATCAGCCCCAGCATTTT.

This clonotype was recorded a few times. V gene TRBV20-1 combines with J gene TRBJ2-7; D assignment may be TRBD1 or TRBD2 (5 bases each). V was shortened by 2 bases and J by 5 bases, with 13 bases between the two germline ends. Germline V gene sequence: CDR1 DFQATT, CDR2 SNEGSKA (reference sequence). This CDR3 spans 13 amino acids. CDR3 bases: TGCAGTGCTAGACCTGACAGCGGAGACGAGCAGTACTTC. This gives the protein CSARPDSGDEQYF.

The chain employs TRBV12-5 and TRBJ1-6, with 9 bases matching TRBD1. The V segment lost 1 base and the J segment 10 bases; nucleotides outside the gene matches: 2. The CDR3 is made up of 14 amino acids. Germline V gives CDR1 LGHNT, CDR2 FRNRAP. CDR3 bases: TGTGCTAGTGGTTTGGGACAGGGGGTCTCACCCCTCCACTTT. This codes for CASGLGQGVSPLHF. The entire variable domain, with the rest obtained from reference TRBV12-5 and TRBJ1-6, is as follows: DARVTQTPRHKVTEMGQEVTMRCQPILGHNTVFWYRQTMMQGLELLAYFRNRAPLDDSGMPKDRFSAEMPDATLATLKIQPSEPRDSAVYFCASGLGQGVSPLHFGNGTRLTVT.

This clonotype was counted only a few times. CDR3 nucleotides: TGTGCCAGCAGTTTACTGGGGGTTGGGGGGCAGAATAATGAAAAACTGTTTTTT. This gives the protein CASSLLGVGGQNNEKLFF. The V and J genes are TRBV27 and TRBJ1-4; tentatively, D is TRBD1 (6 bases). The CDR3 totals 18 residues. CDR1 and CDR2 from the germline V gene are MNHEY and SMNVEV (reference sequence). Trimming removed 2 bases at V and 4 bases at J, with 20 bases between. The full variable domain, with the rest looked up from reference TRBV27 and TRBJ1-4, is EAQVTQNPRYLITVTGKKLTVTCSQNMNHEYMSWYRQDPGLGLRQIYYSMNVEVTDKGDVPEGYKVSRKEKRNFPLILESPSPNQTSLYFCASSLLGVGGQNNEKLFFGSGTQLSVL.